These 4 T cell receptor beta chains share one sample of origin, sequenced in a study of beta chain features in type 1 diabetes. The sequenced template was cDNA made from the entire isolated RNA. Here immunoSEQ multiplex PCR was the method, and the copy in TCRdb shows in-frame clones only, minus some. The repertoire holds roughly 310,000 clones, with approximately 10% as singletons. Sample: naive CD4+ T cells from blood. These receptors were obtained from a woman in her thirties in good health.

This clone was seen a few times. V gene TRBV7-2 combines with J gene TRBJ2-6; 12 nucleotides line up with TRBD1. The CDR3 spans 18 residues. V was clipped by 0 bases and J by 4 bases; unmatched bases: 4. Germline-derived CDR1 and CDR2 are SGHTA and FQGNSA. CDR3 sequence (DNA): TGTGCCAGCAGCTTAGCCGGGACAGGGGGCACGGGGGCCAACGTCCTGACTTTC. Its translation: CASSLAGTGGTGANVLTF.

This clone turned up a few times. The chain has TRBV5-1 and TRBJ2-5, with TRBD2 matching 8 bases. Germline V gene lookup returns CDR1 SGHRS and CDR2 YFSETQ. J lost 2 bases, V lost 3 bases, and 6 bases had no gene match. The CDR3 contains 15 residues. The CDR3 bases are TGCGCCAGCAGCTATCGACTAGCGACACAAGAGACCCAGTACTTC. Its translation is CASSYRLATQETQYF.

The rearrangement uses TRBV9 and TRBJ2-1, with 8 bases matching TRBD1. There are 15 residues in the CDR3. The germline gives CDR1 SGDLS, CDR2 YYNGEE. Germline trimming cut 4 bases from V and 6 bases from J; bases unmatched to any gene: 9. CDR3: CASSKQGVRGNEQFF. CDR3 nucleotide sequence: TGTGCCAGCAGCAAACAGGGGGTGAGGGGCAATGAGCAGTTCTTC. The whole variable domain, filled in from reference TRBV9 and TRBJ2-1, reads DSGVTQTPKHLITATGQRVTLRCSPRSGDLSVYWYQQSLDQGLQFLIQYYNGEERAKGNILERFSAQQFPDLHSELNLSSLELGDSALYFCASSKQGVRGNEQFFGPGTRLTVL.

The J gene is TRBJ1-5, the V gene TRBV6-5; D unresolved. Germline values: CDR1 MNHEY, CDR2 SVGAGI. This CDR3 comprises 15 residues. V was pared by 0 bases and J by 6 bases, with 12 bases between. The CDR3 nucleotides read TGTGCCAGCAGTTACTCGGCGGTATCCGCTCAGCCCCAGCATTTT. This translates into CASSYSAVSAQPQHF.